This T cell receptor (beta chain) was sequenced for a study of T cells after yellow fever vaccination. For the study at large: Where fractions had low cell numbers, libraries were prepared from them with the SMART-Seq v4 Ultra Low Input RNA kit. Study outcomes and limitations: The study re-detected most primary-vaccination clones after the booster (approximately 96% CD4, almost 90% CD8).

There are 17 residues in the CDR3. A word on this clonotype: The antigen is undetermined.

Template switching with 5'RACE generated the TCR cDNA and added a universal primer site and UMIs. TCRdb redid the calling of the 5' RACE reads with MiXCR, one entry per CDR3 protein. The data show about 400,000 distinct CDR3 sequences, with 6.2% seen just once and 15% held by the top ten. This rearrangement joins TRBV21-1 to TRBJ1-1; no check of the table's D call, TRBD1, against the DNA was made. TRBV21-1 is termed a pseudogene. The sequence came from a man aged 25-45 years who received the YFV17D yellow fever vaccine. This specimen consisted of PBMCs, obtained 5 days after the yellow fever booster vaccination. This CDR3 is CASSWGRGDTWNTEAFF. The CDR3 coding sequence is TGTGCCAGCAGCTGGGGAAGGGGAGATACATGGAACACTGAAGCTTTCTTT.